This is a list of T cell receptor beta chains from one sample in a study of identical twins. Using its own MiXCR run on the 5' RACE reads, TCRdb lists one record per CDR3 protein. The table shows around 280,000 distinct CDR3 sequences, with roughly 8.6% occurring only once. This sample was shared with a second study, whose subject was yellow fever vaccine responses in identical twins.

The sample comprised memory (CD45RO+) T cells sorted from blood. The receptors stem from a woman between 18 and 29 years old in good health. Both conserved end residues are part of each CDR3. The order of the fields is CDR3 DNA, CDR3 protein, V gene, D gene, CDR3 length, clone size, J gene. A D gene is named only where the DNA matches it firmly. Not all rows give a size; the values are once, few, many and, for expanded clones, a class.

CDR3 DNA: TGTGCCAGCAGTTACGTCTTGACCGGAACTGAAGCTTTCTTT
CDR3 protein: CASSYVLTGTEAFF
V gene: TRBV6-5
D gene: NA
CDR3 length: 14
clone size: NA
J gene: TRBJ1-1

CDR3 DNA: TGTGCCAGCAGGAACGCCTACTATGGCTACACCTTC
CDR3 protein: CASRNAYYGYTF
V gene: TRBV28
D gene: NA
CDR3 length: 12
clone size: many
J gene: TRBJ1-2

CDR3 DNA: TGCGCCAGCAGCGAAACAGGGTTGGTGGCCAACGTCCTGACTTTC
CDR3 protein: CASSETGLVANVLTF
V gene: TRBV5-1
D gene: NA
CDR3 length: 15
clone size: NA
J gene: TRBJ2-6

CDR3 DNA: TGCGCCAGCAGCTTGGGGCCAGATGGTGATACGCAGTATTTT
CDR3 protein: CASSLGPDGDTQYF
V gene: TRBV5-1
D gene: NA
CDR3 length: 14
clone size: many
J gene: TRBJ2-3

CDR3 DNA: TGTGCCAGCACCTCAGGGGTATCCGGGGAGCTGTTTTTT
CDR3 protein: CASTSGVSGELFF
V gene: TRBV6-6
D gene: NA
CDR3 length: 13
clone size: NA
J gene: TRBJ2-2

CDR3 DNA: TGTGCCACCAGCAGAGACTGGGGGAGGGAGACCCAGTACTTC
CDR3 protein: CATSRDWGRETQYF
V gene: TRBV15
D gene: NA
CDR3 length: 14
clone size: many
J gene: TRBJ2-5

CDR3 DNA: TGTGCCACCAGTGATTTGCGAGTCGGGTTCTTC
CDR3 protein: CATSDLRVGFF
V gene: TRBV24-1
D gene: NA
CDR3 length: 11
clone size: NA
J gene: TRBJ2-1

CDR3 DNA: TGTGCCAGCAGGCCGTCAGGTGTCACCGGGGAGCTGTTTTTT
CDR3 protein: CASRPSGVTGELFF
V gene: TRBV28
D gene: NA
CDR3 length: 14
clone size: few
J gene: TRBJ2-2

CDR3 DNA: TGTGCCATCACACACGCAACTAATGAAAAACTGTTTTTT
CDR3 protein: CAITHATNEKLFF
V gene: TRBV24-1
D gene: NA
CDR3 length: 13
clone size: few
J gene: TRBJ1-4

CDR3 DNA: TGTGCCAGCAGTCGGGTGGACAGGGATAATTCACCCCTCCACTTT
CDR3 protein: CASSRVDRDNSPLHF
V gene: TRBV28
D gene: TRBD1
CDR3 length: 15
clone size: few
J gene: TRBJ1-6

CDR3 DNA: TGTGCCAGCAGTTTGGAGTCTCCTAGCGGGAGACAGTACTTC
CDR3 protein: CASSLESPSGRQYF
V gene: TRBV28
D gene: TRBD2
CDR3 length: 14
clone size: NA
J gene: TRBJ2-7

CDR3 DNA: TGTGCCAGCAGCCAAGATTGGGAGGCCTACAATGAGCAGTTCTTC
CDR3 protein: CASSQDWEAYNEQFF
V gene: TRBV4-2
D gene: NA
CDR3 length: 15
clone size: many
J gene: TRBJ2-1

CDR3 DNA: TGTGCCAGCAGTTCCCAGGGAAGTCAGCCCCAGCATTTT
CDR3 protein: CASSSQGSQPQHF
V gene: TRBV6-5
D gene: NA
CDR3 length: 13
clone size: many
J gene: TRBJ1-5

CDR3 DNA: TGTGCCAGCAGTTACTCGATTGGGGGCACCGGGGAGCTGTTTTTT
CDR3 protein: CASSYSIGGTGELFF
V gene: TRBV6-5
D gene: NA
CDR3 length: 15
clone size: few
J gene: TRBJ2-2

CDR3 DNA: TGTGCCAGCAGTTACACCAGAACAGGGGTGGGGTTCTTC
CDR3 protein: CASSYTRTGVGFF
V gene: TRBV6-5
D gene: TRBD1
CDR3 length: 13
clone size: many
J gene: TRBJ2-1

CDR3 DNA: TGCGCCAGCAGCCAGGGCCGGAACCTACAAAACTATGGCTACACCTTC
CDR3 protein: CASSQGRNLQNYGYTF
V gene: TRBV4-1
D gene: NA
CDR3 length: 16
clone size: many
J gene: TRBJ1-2

CDR3 DNA: TGTGCCAGCAGTCCCCGACAAGACACTGAAGCTTTCTTT
CDR3 protein: CASSPRQDTEAFF
V gene: TRBV2
D gene: NA
CDR3 length: 13
clone size: NA
J gene: TRBJ1-1

CDR3 DNA: TGTGCCAGCAGTGAAGCAGGATGGGTGTCGGGATCCTACGAGCAGTACTTC
CDR3 protein: CASSEAGWVSGSYEQYF
V gene: TRBV6-1
D gene: NA
CDR3 length: 17
clone size: few
J gene: TRBJ2-7

CDR3 DNA: TGTGCCAGCAGCCCCGGATCGGGGGAGTTTATCACTGAAGCTTTCTTT
CDR3 protein: CASSPGSGEFITEAFF
V gene: TRBV3-1
D gene: NA
CDR3 length: 16
clone size: many
J gene: TRBJ1-1

CDR3 DNA: TGTGCCACCAGTGACCCTAGCGGGAGGGCCTACAATGAGCAGTTCTTC
CDR3 protein: CATSDPSGRAYNEQFF
V gene: TRBV24-1
D gene: TRBD2
CDR3 length: 16
clone size: NA
J gene: TRBJ2-1

CDR3 DNA: TGTGCCAGCAGTGAGAGGGCTCCCTACGAGCAGTACTTC
CDR3 protein: CASSERAPYEQYF
V gene: TRBV6-1
D gene: NA
CDR3 length: 13
clone size: few
J gene: TRBJ2-7

CDR3 DNA: TGTGCCAGCAGCTTGGGTCGGGGCCCCTCCGGGGCAGATACGCAGTATTTT
CDR3 protein: CASSLGRGPSGADTQYF
V gene: TRBV5-8
D gene: NA
CDR3 length: 17
clone size: few
J gene: TRBJ2-3

CDR3 DNA: TGTGCCAGCAGTTTTAACCAGGCGGGGAAGGAGCAGTTCTTC
CDR3 protein: CASSFNQAGKEQFF
V gene: TRBV12-3/TRBV12-4
D gene: NA
CDR3 length: 14
clone size: NA
J gene: TRBJ2-1

CDR3 DNA: TGTGCCAGCAGCCCCTCCTCCGACAGCACAGATACGCAGTATTTT
CDR3 protein: CASSPSSDSTDTQYF
V gene: TRBV16
D gene: NA
CDR3 length: 15
clone size: NA
J gene: TRBJ2-3

CDR3 DNA: TGCGCCAGCAGCTCAGGTCCGGGAGGGGGATACGAGCAGTACTTC
CDR3 protein: CASSSGPGGGYEQYF
V gene: TRBV5-1
D gene: TRBD2
CDR3 length: 15
clone size: NA
J gene: TRBJ2-7

CDR3 DNA: TGCAGTGCTAGGGGGGGGCAGGATGGCTACACCTTC
CDR3 protein: CSARGGQDGYTF
V gene: TRBV20-1
D gene: NA
CDR3 length: 12
clone size: NA
J gene: TRBJ1-2

CDR3 DNA: TGTGCCAGCAGCTTAGATGGGGTAGCGGGAGGTTACAATGAGCAGTTCTTC
CDR3 protein: CASSLDGVAGGYNEQFF
V gene: TRBV11-2
D gene: TRBD2
CDR3 length: 17
clone size: many
J gene: TRBJ2-1

CDR3 DNA: TGTGCCAGTAGTATTCCCCGGGCCGCGGCCCATGGCTACACCTTC
CDR3 protein: CASSIPRAAAHGYTF
V gene: TRBV19
D gene: NA
CDR3 length: 15
clone size: few
J gene: TRBJ1-2

CDR3 DNA: TGCGCCAGCAGCTGGCGGACAGGGGTTAATGAAAAACTGTTTTTT
CDR3 protein: CASSWRTGVNEKLFF
V gene: TRBV5-1
D gene: TRBD1
CDR3 length: 15
clone size: NA
J gene: TRBJ1-4

CDR3 DNA: TGTGCCAGCACCCTTTCCAGCGGTTCCGAGCAGTACTTC
CDR3 protein: CASTLSSGSEQYF
V gene: TRBV12-3/TRBV12-4
D gene: NA
CDR3 length: 13
clone size: many
J gene: TRBJ2-7

CDR3 DNA: TGTGCCAGCTGCCCGCCGGGACAAGAAGAGACCCAGTACTTC
CDR3 protein: CASCPPGQEETQYF
V gene: TRBV5-5
D gene: NA
CDR3 length: 14
clone size: few
J gene: TRBJ2-5

CDR3 DNA: TGTGCCAGCACCCCCGCAGGAATCAGCTCCTACGAGCAGTACTTC
CDR3 protein: CASTPAGISSYEQYF
V gene: TRBV28
D gene: NA
CDR3 length: 15
clone size: NA
J gene: TRBJ2-7

CDR3 DNA: TGCAGTGCTAGTCGAACTCTTGGGGGCAATCAGCCCCAGCATTTT
CDR3 protein: CSASRTLGGNQPQHF
V gene: TRBV20-1
D gene: NA
CDR3 length: 15
clone size: NA
J gene: TRBJ1-5

CDR3 DNA: TGTGCCAGCAGTTACTCGATTCAGAGGAAAACTGAAGCTTTCTTT
CDR3 protein: CASSYSIQRKTEAFF
V gene: TRBV6-5
D gene: NA
CDR3 length: 15
clone size: few
J gene: TRBJ1-1